This TCR beta chain originates from a study of beta chain features in type 1 diabetes (dated by TCRdb to between 2017 and 2018). Study-level background: Mean age, gender distribution, total cell number and subset yield were not different between patients and healthy donors. Regulatory and stem cell-like memory subsets were obtained from only 8 patients and roughly 8 healthy donors, while naive and central memory subsets were obtained from all 30 or so donors. A total of under 140,000,000 sorted cells were examined across all samples, and the number of cells per subset was strongly correlated with RNA yield. In the study, recently diagnosed type 1 diabetes patients and matched healthy donors were compared on the TCRB repertoires of their sorted circulating CD4+ T cell subsets. Results the study describes overall, beyond this receptor: Because small numbers of individuals were included in the HLA sub-analyses, any influence of HLA type on TCRB rearrangement was left unresolved. Fewer insertions and more nucleotide deletions at VDJ recombination sites were observed in patients with type 1 diabetes, implying thymic rearrangement abnormalities. Naive, central memory and regulatory TCRB repertoires appeared more similar among patients than among healthy donors. In all four CD4+ subsets, TCRB CDR3 length was moderately but significantly shorter in type 1 diabetes patients. Because cDNA rather than genomic DNA was sequenced, highly expressing activated cells could have been over-represented, although no difference in activation and CD3 levels was found between groups. PCR might favor shorter templates, but patient and control samples were amplified and corrected together, so any skew would affect both groups equally.

A few counts support this clone. Its antigen has not been determined. No much larger clone exists at a distance of one base, and base qualities are not known. Each donor gave one peripheral blood draw, approximately 110 mL on average, collected into heparinised tubes. Using a panel that included CD45RO, CCR7, CD25, CD127, CD95 and CD27, naive, central memory, regulatory and stem cell-like memory CD4+ T cells were sorted on a BD FACSAria II. Purity was above 95% for every sorted population. Right away, PBMCs were isolated by Lymphoprep density gradient centrifugation and were stained directly, with no culture step. So that batch effects would be minimized, each experiment stained and sorted samples in pairs, pairing one healthy donor with one patient. The entire amount of isolated RNA was reverse transcribed using the High Capacity cDNA Reverse Transcription Kit, so the sequenced TCRB transcripts were expressed ones. Deep immunoSEQ sequencing was performed on naive, central memory and regulatory T cell samples, with an average of approximately 3.9 million total reads per sample. Sorted cells were lysed in RLT buffer and RNA was extracted with DNase-treated RNeasy Micro or Mini kits, depending on cell number. To prevent cross-contamination, every cell subset was processed on its own, while patient and healthy donor samples were processed together. Using the immunoSEQ multiplex PCR, TCRB sequences were amplified from cDNA into 87-bp fragments spanning the CDR3 region. Amplicons were sequenced on the Illumina HiSeq platform. The original pipeline was this. PCR bias was computationally corrected using synthetic template baselines, reads within Hamming distance 2 were collapsed, and singletons that could not be merged were discarded. Reads were aligned against IMGT so that V, D and J genes, CDR3 length and insertions or deletions at six rearrangement sites could be assigned. Within each subset, clonotype counts were normalized to sorted cell number, and only after that were true diversity and Gini coefficients computed with the tcR R package. Repertoire sharing was quantified using the overlap coefficient calculated on TCRB nucleotide sequences. Out-of-frame TCRB sequences from naive cells were analyzed as a proxy for the pre-selection repertoire. In TCRdb, the immuneACCESS table is reduced to in-frame sequences with V and J assigned. These tables do not hold every clone; where another copy was compared, an unresolved V gene accounts for under half, and the others remain unexplained. That table supplies the V and J calls and clone size; D and trimming were determined from the DNA. Within this sample are some 240,000 clones, with more than 15% of them counted one time only. The ten largest clones represent roughly 0.08% of the sample.

The CDR3 sequence holds 16 residues, the cysteine and phenylalanine included. Left in the record is the CDR3 DNA by itself, 48 bases read in frame from the first base. The V end gives up 5 bases and the J end 7 bases, leaving 13 bases in the junction not matched to a gene. CDR1 is given as SEHNR and CDR2 as FQNEAQ, both from the germline V gene (reference sequence). The specimen sequenced was naive CD4+ T cells from blood. Per the publication, the cell subset or site label means: true naive CD4+ T cells. The receptor was derived from a man under 40 with type 1 diabetes. The V gene is TRBV7-9 and the J gene is TRBJ2-1, with TRBD1 identical over 8 junction bases. The CDR3 protein sequence reads: CASSLASGQGGNEQFF. In nucleotides, the sequence is TGTGCCAGCAGCCTCGCCTCTGGACAGGGCGGGAATGAGCAGTTCTTC.